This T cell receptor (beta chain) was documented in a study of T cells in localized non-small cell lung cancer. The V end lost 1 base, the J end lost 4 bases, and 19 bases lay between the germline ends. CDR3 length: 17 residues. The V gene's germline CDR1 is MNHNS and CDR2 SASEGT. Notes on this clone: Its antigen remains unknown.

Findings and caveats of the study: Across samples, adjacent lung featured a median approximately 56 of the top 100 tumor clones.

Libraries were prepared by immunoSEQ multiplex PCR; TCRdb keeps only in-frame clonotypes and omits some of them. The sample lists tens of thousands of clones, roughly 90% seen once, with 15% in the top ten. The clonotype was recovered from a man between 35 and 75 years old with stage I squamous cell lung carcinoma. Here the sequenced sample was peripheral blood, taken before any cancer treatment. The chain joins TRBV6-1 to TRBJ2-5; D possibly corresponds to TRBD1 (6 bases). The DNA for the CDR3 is TGTGCCAGCAGTGAAGGCCCACCTCTCACAGGGCGAGAGACCCAGTACTTC. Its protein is CASSEGPPLTGRETQYF.